Each of the 9 T cell receptor beta chains below was sequenced from the same sample in a study of cytotoxic CD8 clonotypes in ibrutinib-treated CLL. Clones were sequenced by immunoSEQ multiplex PCR, and TCRdb holds only the in-frame ones, with some missing. The sample holds over 200,000 clones, around 75% seen once. The sequences come from PBMCs, collected after 12 months of ibrutinib treatment. These receptors were obtained from a human donor with chronic lymphocytic leukemia.

This clone was seen a handful of times. The chain is built from TRBV6-5 and TRBJ1-2, with 7 bases identical to TRBD1. The CDR3 sequence is 14 residues long. Looked up from germline, CDR1 is MNHEY and CDR2 is SVGAGI. V was pared by 6 bases and J by 8 bases, with 12 bases of the junction left unmatched. In DNA form, the CDR3 reads TGTGCCAGCAGAGCAACAGGAGGGGGCAAAGGCTACACCTTC. Its protein is CASRATGGGKGYTF.

This chain links TRBV7-2 with TRBJ1-5; D is unresolved. The CDR3 totals 14 residues. V dropped 2 bases and J dropped 6 bases, with 11 bases sitting between them. Looked up from germline, CDR1 is SGHTA and CDR2 is FQGNSA. CDR3: CASSLNPGLQPQHF. CDR3 DNA: TGTGCCAGCAGCTTAAATCCAGGTCTTCAGCCCCAGCATTTT.

This sequence joins TRBV2 and TRBJ1-2; TRBD1 might be the D (6 bases). The CDR3 is 13 amino acids. V was clipped by 4 bases and J by 10 bases, with 16 bases between them. From germline, CDR1 is SNHLY and CDR2 FYNNEI. The CDR3 DNA is TGTGCCAGCAGTGGGGTCAGGGGTACGGACTACACCTTC. Protein sequence: CASSGVRGTDYTF.

CDR3 in DNA: TGTGCCAGCAGCCGCTACGGGGGAACAGATACGCAGTATTTT. This translates into CASSRYGGTDTQYF. The chain joins TRBV7-6 to TRBJ2-3; D might be TRBD2 (6 bases). The CDR3 covers 14 residues. Germline V gene sequence: CDR1 SGHVS, CDR2 FNYEAQ. Trimming left V 5 bases short and J 3 bases short, with 12 bases between.

The gene calls are TRBV12-1 and TRBJ2-6; TRBD2, the D gene given by the table, was not confirmed from the DNA. TRBV12-1 is labeled a pseudogene. The CDR3 totals 16 residues. The CDR3 loop is CASSFAPATGANVLTF. CDR3 nucleotide sequence: TGTGCCAGCAGCTTTGCACCAGCGACTGGGGCCAACGTCCTGACTTTC.

V and J are TRBV6-6 and TRBJ2-5, with 7 bases lining up with TRBD2. The CDR3 sequence is 14 residues long. Germline values: CDR1 MNHNY, CDR2 SVGAGI (reference sequence). V shed 6 bases, J shed 5 bases, and the junction held 9 bases outside the gene matches. The CDR3 nucleotides are TGTGCCAGCAGCCGGGGAGGGGTTCGTGAGACCCAGTACTTC. Its translation is CASSRGGVRETQYF.

The chain uses TRBV2 and TRBJ2-1, with TRBD1 matching 7 bases. Germline CDR1 reads SNHLY; CDR2 reads FYNNEI. Losses at the gene ends were 6 bases for V and 6 bases for J; bases not matched to a gene: 5. The CDR3 loop spans 13 amino acids. CDR3 residues: CASSEGQLNEQFF. DNA for the CDR3: TGTGCCAGCAGCGAGGGACAGCTCAATGAGCAGTTCTTC.

J is TRBJ2-5 and V is TRBV7-3; 8 bases fit TRBD2. Trimming removed 5 bases from V and 1 base from J; junction bases left unmatched: 9. Germline CDR1 and CDR2: SGHTA and FQGTGA. The CDR3 is made up of 16 amino acids. CDR3 in amino acids: CASSPRVLAAQETQYF. Here the CDR3 DNA reads TGTGCCAGCAGCCCAAGGGTACTAGCGGCCCAAGAGACCCAGTACTTC.

This clone was seen only once. The genes are TRBV6-6 and TRBJ1-2; TRBD1 agrees at 12 bases. V trimming: 8 bases; J trimming: 7 bases; junction bases outside the gene matches: 11. CDR3 size: 15 residues. CDR1 is MNHNY and CDR2 is SVGAGI in the germline V gene (reference sequence). Here the CDR3 DNA reads TGTGCCAGCGGGCTAGGGGGACAGGGGGCGCGTGGCTACACCTTC. The encoded protein is CASGLGGQGARGYTF.